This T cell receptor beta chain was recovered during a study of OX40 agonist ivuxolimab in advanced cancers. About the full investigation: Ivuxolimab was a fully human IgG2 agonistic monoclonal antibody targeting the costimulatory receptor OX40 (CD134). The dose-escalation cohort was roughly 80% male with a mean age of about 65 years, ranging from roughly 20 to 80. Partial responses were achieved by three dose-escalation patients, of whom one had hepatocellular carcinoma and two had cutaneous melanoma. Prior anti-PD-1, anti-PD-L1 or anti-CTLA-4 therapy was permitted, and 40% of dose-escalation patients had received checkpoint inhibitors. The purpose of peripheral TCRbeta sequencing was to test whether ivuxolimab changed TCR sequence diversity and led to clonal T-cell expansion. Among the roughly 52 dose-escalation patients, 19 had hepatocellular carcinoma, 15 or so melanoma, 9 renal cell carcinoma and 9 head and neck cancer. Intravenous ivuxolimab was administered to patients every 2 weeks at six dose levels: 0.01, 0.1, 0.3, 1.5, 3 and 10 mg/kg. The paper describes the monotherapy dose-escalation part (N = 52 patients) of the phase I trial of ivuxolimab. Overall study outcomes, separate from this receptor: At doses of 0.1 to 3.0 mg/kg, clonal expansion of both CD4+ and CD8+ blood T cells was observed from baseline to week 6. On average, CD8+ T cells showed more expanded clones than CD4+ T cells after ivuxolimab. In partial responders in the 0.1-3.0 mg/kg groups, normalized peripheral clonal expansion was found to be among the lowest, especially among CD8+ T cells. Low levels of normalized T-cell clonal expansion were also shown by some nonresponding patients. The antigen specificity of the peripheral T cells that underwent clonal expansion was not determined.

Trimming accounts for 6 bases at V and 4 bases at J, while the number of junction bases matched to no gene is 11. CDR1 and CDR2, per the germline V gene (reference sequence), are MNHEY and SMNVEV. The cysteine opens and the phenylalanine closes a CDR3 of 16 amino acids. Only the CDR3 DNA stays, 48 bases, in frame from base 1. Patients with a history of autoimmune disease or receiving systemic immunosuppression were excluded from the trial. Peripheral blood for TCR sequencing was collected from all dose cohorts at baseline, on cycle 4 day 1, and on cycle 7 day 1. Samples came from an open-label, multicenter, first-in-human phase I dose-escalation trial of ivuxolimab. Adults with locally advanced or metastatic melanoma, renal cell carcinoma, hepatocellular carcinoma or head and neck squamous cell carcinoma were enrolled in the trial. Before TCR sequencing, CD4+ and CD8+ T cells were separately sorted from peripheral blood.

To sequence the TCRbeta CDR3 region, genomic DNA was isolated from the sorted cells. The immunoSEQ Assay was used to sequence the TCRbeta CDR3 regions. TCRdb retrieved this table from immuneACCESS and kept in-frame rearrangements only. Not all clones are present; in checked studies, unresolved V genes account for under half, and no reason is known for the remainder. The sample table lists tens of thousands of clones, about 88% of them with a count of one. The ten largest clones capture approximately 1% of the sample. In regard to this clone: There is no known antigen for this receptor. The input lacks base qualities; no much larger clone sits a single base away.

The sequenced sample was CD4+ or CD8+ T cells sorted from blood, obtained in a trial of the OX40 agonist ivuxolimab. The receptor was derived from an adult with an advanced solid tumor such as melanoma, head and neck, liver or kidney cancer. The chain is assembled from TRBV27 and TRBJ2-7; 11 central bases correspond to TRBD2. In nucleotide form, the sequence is TGTGCCAGCAGGCCCATAGCGGGAGGGCCTTGGTACGAGCAGTACTTC. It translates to CASRPIAGGPWYEQYF.